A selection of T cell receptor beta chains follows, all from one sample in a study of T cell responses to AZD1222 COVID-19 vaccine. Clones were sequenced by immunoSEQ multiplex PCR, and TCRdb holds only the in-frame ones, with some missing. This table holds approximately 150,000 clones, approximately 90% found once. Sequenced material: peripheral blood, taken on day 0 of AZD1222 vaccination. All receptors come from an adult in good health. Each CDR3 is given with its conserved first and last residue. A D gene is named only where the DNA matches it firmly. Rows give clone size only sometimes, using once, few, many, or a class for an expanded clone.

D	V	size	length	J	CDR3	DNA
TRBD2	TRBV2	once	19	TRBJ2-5	CASSARLGLLAGRGETQYF	TGTGCCAGCAGTGCACGCCTGGGTTTACTAGCGGGAAGGGGAGAGACCCAGTACTTC
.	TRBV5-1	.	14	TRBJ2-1	CASSFLVAANEQFF	TGCGCCAGCAGCTTCTTGGTAGCTGCCAATGAGCAGTTCTTC
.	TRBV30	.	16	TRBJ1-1	CAWSVRGRGGGTEAFF	TGTGCCTGGAGTGTACGGGGGAGGGGCGGAGGGACTGAAGCTTTCTTT
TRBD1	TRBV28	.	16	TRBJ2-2	CASSFGQGSVTGELFF	TGTGCCAGCAGTTTTGGACAGGGGAGCGTCACCGGGGAGCTGTTTTTT
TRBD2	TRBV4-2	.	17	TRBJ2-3	CASSPGTIGRATDTQYF	TGTGCCAGCAGCCCCGGGACTATCGGGAGGGCTACAGATACGCAGTATTTT
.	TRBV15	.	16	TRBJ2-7	CATSRGRGGDTYEQYF	TGTGCCACCAGCAGAGGCAGGGGTGGGGACACCTACGAGCAGTACTTC
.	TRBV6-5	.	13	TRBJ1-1	CASSKSLRVEAFF	TGTGCCAGCAGTAAATCTCTCCGGGTTGAAGCTTTCTTT
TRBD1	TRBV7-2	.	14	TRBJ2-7	CASSLQGQPREQYF	TGTGCCAGCAGCTTACAGGGACAGCCTAGGGAGCAGTACTTC
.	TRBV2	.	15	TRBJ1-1	CASKPDLLGNTEAFF	TGTGCCAGCAAGCCGGACCTCCTCGGTAACACTGAAGCTTTCTTT
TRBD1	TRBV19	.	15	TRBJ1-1	CASSFTGTGGDEAFF	TGTGCCAGTAGTTTCACCGGGACAGGGGGCGATGAAGCTTTCTTT
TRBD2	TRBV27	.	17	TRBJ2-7	CASSPTLAGLARYEQYF	TGTGCCAGCAGTCCCACCCTCGCGGGACTAGCGCGGTACGAGCAGTACTTC
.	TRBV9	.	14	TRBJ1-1	CASSVVRENTEAFF	TGTGCCAGCAGCGTAGTTCGAGAAAACACTGAAGCTTTCTTT
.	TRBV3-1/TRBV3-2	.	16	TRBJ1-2	CASSLKPGRTFYGYTF	TGTGCCAGCAGCCTTAAACCGGGACGTACTTTTTATGGCTACACCTTC
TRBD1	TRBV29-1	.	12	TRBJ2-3	CYRQGWEDTQYF	TGCTATAGACAGGGGTGGGAAGATACGCAGTATTTT
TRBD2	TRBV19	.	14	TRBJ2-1	CASRGLAGVNEQFF	TGTGCCAGTAGAGGGCTAGCGGGAGTGAATGAGCAGTTCTTC
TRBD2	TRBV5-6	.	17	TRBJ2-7	CASSPGTSGRAHYEQYF	TGTGCCAGCAGCCCCGGGACTAGCGGGAGGGCACATTACGAGCAGTACTTC
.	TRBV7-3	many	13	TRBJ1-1	CASSLGYNTEAFF	TGTGCCAGCAGCCTAGGGTACAACACTGAAGCTTTCTTT
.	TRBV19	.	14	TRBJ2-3	CASSARPSTDTQYF	TGTGCCAGTAGTGCCAGACCTAGCACAGATACGCAGTATTTT
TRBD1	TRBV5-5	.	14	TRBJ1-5	CASSEGASHQPQHF	TGTGCCAGCAGCGAGGGGGCTAGTCATCAGCCCCAGCATTTT
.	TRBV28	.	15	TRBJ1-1	CASSLWIEGMTEAFF	TGTGCCAGCAGTTTATGGATTGAAGGGATGACTGAAGCTTTCTTT
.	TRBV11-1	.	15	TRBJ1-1	CASSSYKGLNTEAFF	TGTGCCAGCAGCTCGTATAAGGGCCTGAACACTGAAGCTTTCTTT
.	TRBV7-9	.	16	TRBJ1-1	CASSSSRAGPNTEAFF	TGTGCCAGCAGCTCAAGTCGGGCAGGTCCGAACACTGAAGCTTTCTTT
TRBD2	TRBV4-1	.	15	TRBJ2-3	CASSPLAGVGDTQYF	TGCGCCAGCAGCCCTTTAGCGGGAGTGGGAGATACGCAGTATTTT